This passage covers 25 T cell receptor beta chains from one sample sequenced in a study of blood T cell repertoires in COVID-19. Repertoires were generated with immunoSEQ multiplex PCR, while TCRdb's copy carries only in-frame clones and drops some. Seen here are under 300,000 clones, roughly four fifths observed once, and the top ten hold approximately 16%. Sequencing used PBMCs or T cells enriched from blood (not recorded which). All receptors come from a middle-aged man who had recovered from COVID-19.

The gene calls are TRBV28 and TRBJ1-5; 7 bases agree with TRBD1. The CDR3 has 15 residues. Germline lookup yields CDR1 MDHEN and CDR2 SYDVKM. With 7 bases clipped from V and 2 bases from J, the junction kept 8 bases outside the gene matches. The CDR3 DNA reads TGTGCCAGCACCGCGCAGGGGGGAGGCAATCAGCCCCAGCATTTT. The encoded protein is CASTAQGGGNQPQHF.

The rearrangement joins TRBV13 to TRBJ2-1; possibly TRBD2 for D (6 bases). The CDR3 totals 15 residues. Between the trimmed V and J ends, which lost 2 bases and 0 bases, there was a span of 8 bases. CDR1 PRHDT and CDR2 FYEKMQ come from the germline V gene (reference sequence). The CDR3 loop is CASSLLEGSYNEQFF. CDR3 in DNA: TGTGCCAGCAGCTTATTGGAGGGCTCCTACAATGAGCAGTTCTTC.

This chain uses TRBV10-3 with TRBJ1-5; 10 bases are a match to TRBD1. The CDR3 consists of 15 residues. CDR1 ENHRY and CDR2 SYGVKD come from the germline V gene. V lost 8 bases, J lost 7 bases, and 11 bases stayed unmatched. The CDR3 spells CAIADPGQGRQPQHF. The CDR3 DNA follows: TGTGCCATCGCCGACCCGGGACAGGGGCGGCAGCCCCAGCATTTT.

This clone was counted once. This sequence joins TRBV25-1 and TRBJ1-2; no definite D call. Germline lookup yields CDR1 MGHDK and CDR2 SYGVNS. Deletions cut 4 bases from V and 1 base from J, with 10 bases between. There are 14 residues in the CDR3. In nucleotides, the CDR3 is TGTGCCAGCAGTGCCGCGGGGAGTAACTATGGCTACACCTTC. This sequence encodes CASSAAGSNYGYTF.

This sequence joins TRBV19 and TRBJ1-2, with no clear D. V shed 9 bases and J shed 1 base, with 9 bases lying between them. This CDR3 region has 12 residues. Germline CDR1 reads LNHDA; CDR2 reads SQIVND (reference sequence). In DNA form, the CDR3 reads TGTGCCAGCTCCGCGTTTAACTATGGCTACACCTTC. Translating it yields CASSAFNYGYTF.

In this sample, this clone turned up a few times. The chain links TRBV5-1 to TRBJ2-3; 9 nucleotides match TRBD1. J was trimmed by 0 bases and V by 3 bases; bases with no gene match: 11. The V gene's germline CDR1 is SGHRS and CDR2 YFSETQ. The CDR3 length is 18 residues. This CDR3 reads CASSYGQGPRSSTDTQYF. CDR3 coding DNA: TGCGCCAGCAGCTATGGACAGGGGCCCCGTTCTAGCACAGATACGCAGTATTTT.

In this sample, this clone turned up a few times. CDR3 region: CSASVQGASYTF. In DNA, the CDR3 is TGCAGTGCTAGTGTGCAGGGGGCGAGCTACACCTTC. This chain connects TRBV20-1 to TRBJ1-2; 8 bases map to TRBD1. Germline trimming cut 3 bases from V and 9 bases from J; bases unmatched to any gene: 6. The CDR3 contains 12 residues. Germline loops: CDR1 DFQATT, CDR2 SNEGSKA (reference sequence).

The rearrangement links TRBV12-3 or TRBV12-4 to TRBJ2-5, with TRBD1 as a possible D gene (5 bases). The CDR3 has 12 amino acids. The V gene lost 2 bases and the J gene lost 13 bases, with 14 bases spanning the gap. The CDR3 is CASSLQYGHLYF. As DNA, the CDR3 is TGTGCCAGCAGTTTACAATATGGACACCTGTACTTC.

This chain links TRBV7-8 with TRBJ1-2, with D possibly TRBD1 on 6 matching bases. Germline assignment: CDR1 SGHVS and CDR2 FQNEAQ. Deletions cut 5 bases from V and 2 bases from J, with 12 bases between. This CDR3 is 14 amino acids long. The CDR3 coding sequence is TGTGCCAGCAGCCCCGGTAGGGGGAACTATGGCTACACCTTC. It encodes CASSPGRGNYGYTF.

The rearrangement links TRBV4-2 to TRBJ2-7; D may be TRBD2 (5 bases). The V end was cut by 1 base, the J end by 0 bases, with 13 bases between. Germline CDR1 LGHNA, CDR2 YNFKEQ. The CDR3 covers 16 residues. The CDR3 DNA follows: TGTGCCAGCAGCCAAGGCCCCGGACTGAGCTCCTACGAGCAGTACTTC. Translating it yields CASSQGPGLSSYEQYF.

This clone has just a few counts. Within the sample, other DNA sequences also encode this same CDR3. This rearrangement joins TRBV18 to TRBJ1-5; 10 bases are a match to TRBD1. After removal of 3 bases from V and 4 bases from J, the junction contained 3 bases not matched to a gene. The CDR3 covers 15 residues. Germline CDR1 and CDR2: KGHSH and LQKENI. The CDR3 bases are TGTGCCAGCTCACCGGGACAGGGGTTAAATCAGCCCCAGCATTTT. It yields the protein CASSPGQGLNQPQHF.

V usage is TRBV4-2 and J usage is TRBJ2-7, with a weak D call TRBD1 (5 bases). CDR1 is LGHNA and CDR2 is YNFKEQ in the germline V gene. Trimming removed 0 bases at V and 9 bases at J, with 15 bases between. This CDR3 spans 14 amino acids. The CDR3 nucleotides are TGTGCCAGCAGCCAAGAAGGACACCCCTTGGCGCAGTACTTC. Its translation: CASSQEGHPLAQYF.

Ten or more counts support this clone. CDR3 in amino acids: CASSHKTGGWDSEKLFF. DNA of the CDR3: TGTGCCAGCAGCCATAAAACAGGGGGCTGGGACTCGGAAAAACTGTTTTTT. This sequence joins TRBV7-9 and TRBJ1-4, with 9 bases lining up with TRBD1. Trimming cost V 5 bases and J 8 bases; bases outside gene matches: 15. Looked up from germline, CDR1 is SEHNR and CDR2 is FQNEAQ (reference sequence). This CDR3 contains 17 residues.

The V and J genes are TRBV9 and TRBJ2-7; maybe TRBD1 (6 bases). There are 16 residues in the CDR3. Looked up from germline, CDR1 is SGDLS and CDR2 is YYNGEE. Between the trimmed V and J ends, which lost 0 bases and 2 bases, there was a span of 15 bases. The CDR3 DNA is TGTGCCAGCAGCGTAGGAAGTGGACAGAACGCCTACGAGCAGTACTTC. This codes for CASSVGSGQNAYEQYF. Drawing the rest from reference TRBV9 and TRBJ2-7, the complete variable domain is DSGVTQTPKHLITATGQRVTLRCSPRSGDLSVYWYQQSLDQGLQFLIQYYNGEERAKGNILERFSAQQFPDLHSELNLSSLELGDSALYFCASSVGSGQNAYEQYFGPGTRLTVT.

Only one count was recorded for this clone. In DNA, the CDR3 is TGCGCCAGCAGCTGGAGGGGAGAGGATGAAGCTTTCTTT. Amino acid sequence: CASSWRGEDEAFF. The V gene is TRBV5-1, the J gene TRBJ1-1, with a weak D call TRBD1 (5 bases). The CDR3 totals 13 residues. Germline CDR1 reads SGHRS; CDR2 reads YFSETQ. Trimming took off 3 bases at V and 7 bases at J, with 13 bases between the two ends.

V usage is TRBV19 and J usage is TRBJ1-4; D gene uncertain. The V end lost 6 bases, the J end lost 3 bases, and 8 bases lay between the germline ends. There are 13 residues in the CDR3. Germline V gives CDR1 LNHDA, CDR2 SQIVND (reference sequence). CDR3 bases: TGTGCCAGTAGAGGAGCACCTAATGAAAAACTGTTTTTT. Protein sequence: CASRGAPNEKLFF.

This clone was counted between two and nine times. Here the CDR3 reads CASQNPGQERGEQYF. In DNA, the CDR3 is TGTGCCAGCCAAAACCCCGGACAGGAGAGGGGCGAGCAGTACTTC. The J gene is TRBJ2-7, the V gene TRBV6-5, with 7 bases aligning to TRBD1. CDR3 length equals 15 residues. Trimming cost V 8 bases and J 6 bases; bases outside gene matches: 16. CDR1 MNHEY and CDR2 SVGAGI come from the germline V gene.

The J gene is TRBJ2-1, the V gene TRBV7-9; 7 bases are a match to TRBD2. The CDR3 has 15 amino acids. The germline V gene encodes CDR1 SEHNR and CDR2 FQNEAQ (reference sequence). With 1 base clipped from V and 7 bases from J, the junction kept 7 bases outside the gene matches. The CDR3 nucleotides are TGTGCCAGCAGCTTAGTACTAGCGAAGGGTAATGAGCAGTTCTTC. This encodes CASSLVLAKGNEQFF.

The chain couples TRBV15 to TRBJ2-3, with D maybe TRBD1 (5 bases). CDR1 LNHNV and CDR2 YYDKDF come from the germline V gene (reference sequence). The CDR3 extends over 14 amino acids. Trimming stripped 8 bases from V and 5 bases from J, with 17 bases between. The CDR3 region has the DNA TGTGCCACCGCAACAGGCCCGCAGGGAGATACGCAGTATTTT. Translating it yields CATATGPQGDTQYF. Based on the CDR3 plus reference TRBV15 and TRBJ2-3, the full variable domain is DAMVIQNPRYQVTQFGKPVTLSCSQTLNHNVMYWYQQKSSQAPKLLFHYYDKDFNNEADTPDNFQSRRPNTSFCFLDIRSPGLGDTAMYLCATATGPQGDTQYFGPGTRLTVL.

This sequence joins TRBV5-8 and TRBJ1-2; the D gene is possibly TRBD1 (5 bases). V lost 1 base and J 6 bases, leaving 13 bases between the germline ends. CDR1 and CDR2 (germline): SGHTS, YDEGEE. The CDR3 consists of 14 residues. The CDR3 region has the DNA TGTGCCAGCAGCTTGCTAGGCAGGGTGAATGGCTACACCTTC. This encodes CASSLLGRVNGYTF.

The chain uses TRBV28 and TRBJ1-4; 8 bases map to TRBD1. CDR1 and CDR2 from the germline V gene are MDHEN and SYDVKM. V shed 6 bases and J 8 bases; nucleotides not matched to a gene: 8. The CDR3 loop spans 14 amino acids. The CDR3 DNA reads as TGTGCCAGCAGGATGACAGGGGTGGTGGAAAAACTGTTTTTT. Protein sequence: CASRMTGVVEKLFF.

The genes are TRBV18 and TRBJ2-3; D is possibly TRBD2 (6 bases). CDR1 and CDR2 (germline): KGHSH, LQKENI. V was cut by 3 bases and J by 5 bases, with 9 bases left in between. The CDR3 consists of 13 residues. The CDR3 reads CASSPGLGDTQYF. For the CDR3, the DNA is TGTGCCAGCTCACCGGGACTGGGAGATACGCAGTATTTT. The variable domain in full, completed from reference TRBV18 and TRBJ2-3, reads NAGVMQNPRHLVRRRGQEARLRCSPMKGHSHVYWYRQLPEEGLKFMVYLQKENIIDESGMPKERFSAEFPKEGPSILRIQQVVRGDSAAYFCASSPGLGDTQYFGPGTRLTVL.

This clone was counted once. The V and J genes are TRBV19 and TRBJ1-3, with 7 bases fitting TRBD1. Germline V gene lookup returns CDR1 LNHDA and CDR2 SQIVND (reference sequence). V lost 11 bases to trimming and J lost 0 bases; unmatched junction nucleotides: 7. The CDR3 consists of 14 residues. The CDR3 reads CACRGELSGNTIYF. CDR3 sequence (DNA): TGTGCCTGCAGGGGGGAACTCTCTGGAAACACCATATATTTT.

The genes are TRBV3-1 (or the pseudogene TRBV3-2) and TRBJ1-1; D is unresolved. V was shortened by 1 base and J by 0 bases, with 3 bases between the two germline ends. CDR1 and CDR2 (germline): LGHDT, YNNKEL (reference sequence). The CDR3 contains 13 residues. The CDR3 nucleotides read TGTGCCAGCAGCCAAGCTATGAACACTGAAGCTTTCTTT. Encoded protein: CASSQAMNTEAFF.

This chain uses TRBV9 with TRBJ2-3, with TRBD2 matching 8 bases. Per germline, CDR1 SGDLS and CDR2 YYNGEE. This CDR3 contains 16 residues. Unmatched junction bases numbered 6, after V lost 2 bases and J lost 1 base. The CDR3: CASSVGAGARTDTQYF. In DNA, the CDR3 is TGTGCCAGCAGCGTCGGAGCGGGGGCCCGCACAGATACGCAGTATTTT.